The text below deals with one T cell receptor beta chain. The antigen remains undetermined. The data are from a study of breast tumors, draining lymph nodes, adjacent tissues. Breast cancer patients provided tissue from their axillary draining lymph nodes. Points from the study as a whole: Tumors had less TCR diversity than lymph nodes, more than nontumor tissue. Compared with basal-like, luminal-like tumors shared significantly more repertoire with nontumor tissue. That most tumor T cells come from lymph nodes remained unproven.

In TCRdb, the multiplex PCR reads were re-called with MiXCR into one record per CDR3 protein. The profile covers approximately 230,000 distinct CDR3 sequences, with less than 40% appearing a single time and over 3.5% taken by the ten largest. The TCR originated in a female donor with breast cancer. Some clones in this sample may be carry-over from other donors' samples. What was sequenced was axillary lymph node tissue.

The CDR3, as DNA: TGTGCCAGCAGCTTAGTCAAGACTAGCTCCTATAATTCACCCCTCCACTTT. Its protein is CASSLVKTSSYNSPLHF. The gene calls are TRBV7-2 and TRBJ1-6; no clear D. CDR1 SGHTA and CDR2 FQGNSA come from the germline V gene. The CDR3 totals 17 residues. The V end lost 1 base, the J end lost 0 bases, and 10 bases lay between the germline ends.